These 16 T cell receptor beta chains originate from one sample sequenced in a study of sequential checkpoint blockade in melanoma. TCRdb's table, derived via immunoSEQ multiplex PCR, lists solely in-frame clones and lacks some. The data contain 3,500 to 5,000 clones, about 25% of them singletons. Noted treatment: randomized to nivolumab then ipilimumab (arm A) or the reverse (arm B). The starting material was tumor tissue (inferred from file names), obtained from a patient given nivolumab and ipilimumab in sequence. The origin of the receptors is a human donor with melanoma.

This chain connects TRBV5-1 to TRBJ2-3, with 12 bases that match TRBD2. V was pared by 6 bases and J by 1 base, with 3 bases of the junction left unmatched. In germline, CDR1 is SGHRS, CDR2 YFSETQ. This CDR3 region has 15 residues. CDR3 DNA: TGCGCCAGCAAATGGACTAGCGGGGGCACAGATACGCAGTATTTT. It encodes CASKWTSGGTDTQYF.

In this sample, this clone turned up many times. The J gene is TRBJ2-3, the V gene TRBV6-8; 16 positions agree with TRBD2. The CDR3 sequence is 15 residues long. Germline lookup yields CDR1 MNHGY and CDR2 SAAAGT. V dropped 10 bases and J dropped 3; count of bases not matched to a gene: 4. The CDR3 region is CATGGLAGGTDTQYF. In DNA form, the CDR3 reads TGTGCCACCGGGGGACTAGCGGGAGGGACAGATACGCAGTATTTT.

The V and J genes are TRBV11-3 and TRBJ2-3, with 16 nucleotides matching TRBD2. The germline CDR1 and CDR2 sequences are SGHNT and YENEEA. The V segment lost 5 bases and the J segment 0 bases; nucleotides outside the gene matches: 5. CDR3 length equals 18 residues. DNA of the CDR3: TGTGCCAGCAGCCAGGGACTAGCGGGGGGGCCTAGCACAGATACGCAGTATTTT. Protein product: CASSQGLAGGPSTDTQYF.

In DNA form, the CDR3 reads TGCAGCGTTGCCCAGGGGGTAGGGAGTACTGAAGCTTTCTTT. Residues: CSVAQGVGSTEAFF. The chain uses TRBV29-1 and TRBJ1-1, with 7 bases aligning to TRBD1. Germline values: CDR1 SQVTM, CDR2 ANQGSEA. This CDR3 has 14 residues. V gave up 4 bases and J gave up 5 bases; unmatched junction bases: 10.

This clone was counted only a few times. The V call is TRBV6-8, the J call TRBJ2-7; 9 nucleotides line up with TRBD1. CDR1 and CDR2 (germline): MNHGY, SAAAGT. J was trimmed by 2 bases and V by 8 bases; bases with no gene match: 7. This CDR3 has 14 amino acids. The CDR3 DNA follows: TGTGCCAGCGGTCACGGGACAGGGACCTACGAGCAGTACTTC. It codes for CASGHGTGTYEQYF.

This clone was found many times. The V call is TRBV6-8, the J call TRBJ2-5; TRBD2 agrees at 10 bases. CDR3 size: 17 residues. The junction had 15 bases not matched to a gene; V was cut back by 6 bases and J by 5 bases. Looked up from germline, CDR1 is MNHGY and CDR2 is SAAAGT. The CDR3 sequence: CASSDPAPLAGSETQYF. The CDR3, as DNA: TGTGCCAGCAGCGACCCGGCCCCACTAGCGGGATCGGAGACCCAGTACTTC.

The genes are TRBV18 and TRBJ2-5; TRBD2 matches at 7 bases. Germline V gene sequence: CDR1 KGHSH, CDR2 LQKENI. The junction had 8 bases not matched to a gene; V was cut back by 2 bases and J by 5 bases. This CDR3 contains 15 residues. CDR3 in DNA: TGTGCCAGCTCACCATCTAGCGGCTACCTGGAGACCCAGTACTTC. Its translation: CASSPSSGYLETQYF.

V usage is TRBV15 and J usage is TRBJ1-5; D is unclear. This CDR3 has 14 residues. V dropped 1 base and J dropped 5 bases, with 9 bases sitting between them. CDR1 is LNHNV and CDR2 is YYDKDF in the germline V gene (reference sequence). In DNA form, the CDR3 reads TGTGCCACCAGCAGAGGTCGGGTCGATCAGCCCCAGCATTTT. Encoded protein: CATSRGRVDQPQHF.

The chain uses TRBV9 and TRBJ2-5; D is unresolved. The V end was cut by 0 bases, the J end by 4 bases, with 10 bases between. CDR3 length: 14 amino acids. In germline, CDR1 is SGDLS, CDR2 YYNGEE. This CDR3 reads CASSVGPFLETQYF. The CDR3 DNA follows: TGTGCCAGCAGCGTAGGTCCATTTCTAGAGACCCAGTACTTC.

This clone was counted a single time. V gene TRBV19 combines with J gene TRBJ2-4; 7 nucleotides align to TRBD1. The germline V gene encodes CDR1 LNHDA and CDR2 SQIVND (reference sequence). The ends lost 5 bases at V and 8 bases at J; junction bases unmatched: 24. This CDR3 comprises 19 residues. CDR3 region: CASSSTGRDVIQNKDIQYF. The DNA of the CDR3 is TGTGCCAGTAGTTCGACAGGGCGCGACGTGATTCAAAATAAGGACATTCAGTACTTC.

At least ten counts were recorded for this clone. The chain carries TRBV11-3 and TRBJ1-2, with D possibly matching TRBD1 (5 bases). Looked up from germline, CDR1 is SGHNT and CDR2 is YENEEA. CDR3 length: 15 amino acids. V lost 3 bases, J lost 0 bases, and 11 bases lay in between. The CDR3 region is CASSLGGRTNYGYTF. Here the CDR3 DNA reads TGTGCCAGCAGCTTGGGGGGACGCACTAACTATGGCTACACCTTC.

This chain connects TRBV5-1 to TRBJ2-7; 7 bases map to TRBD1. The junction had 13 bases not matched to a gene; V was cut back by 4 bases and J by 6 bases. Germline loops: CDR1 SGHRS, CDR2 YFSETQ. This CDR3 has 15 residues. CDR3 residues: CASSPGSGQVTEQYF. The DNA for the CDR3 is TGCGCCAGCAGCCCGGGCTCCGGACAGGTAACCGAGCAGTACTTC.

The chain joins TRBV19 to TRBJ2-7, with a weak D call TRBD1 (9 bases). This CDR3 has 14 amino acids. Germline values: CDR1 LNHDA, CDR2 SQIVND (reference sequence). Trimming took off 5 bases at V and 6 bases at J, with 17 bases between the two ends. The CDR3 here is CASSLAGQGSEQYF. The CDR3 DNA follows: TGTGCCAGTAGTTTAGCGGGACAGGGAAGCGAGCAGTACTTC.

This clone was seen a handful of times. The chain has TRBV6-8 and TRBJ1-1; D is ambiguous. CDR3 length: 13 residues. V was pared by 4 bases and J by 0 bases, with 6 bases between. The germline CDR1 and CDR2 sequences are MNHGY and SAAAGT. DNA of the CDR3: TGTGCCAGCAGTTGGTTGGTGAACACTGAAGCTTTCTTT. It is translated as CASSWLVNTEAFF.

This rearrangement joins TRBV6-8 to TRBJ2-7; TRBD1 matches 8 bases. CDR1 is MNHGY and CDR2 is SAAAGT in the germline V gene. CDR3 length equals 14 residues. J lost 7 bases, V lost 2 bases, and 7 bases had no gene match. DNA for the CDR3: TGTGCCAGCAGTTACGTTACAGGGGGTAGGGAGCAGTACTTC. It encodes CASSYVTGGREQYF.

This clone was seen ten or more times. This chain links TRBV11-3 with TRBJ1-5, with a tentative D call TRBD1 (5 bases). This CDR3 has 15 amino acids. Trimming took 0 bases from V and 7 from J, leaving 13 bases between them. CDR1 is SGHNT, CDR2 YENEEA, per germline. The CDR3 DNA sequence: TGTGCCAGCAGCTTAGATGCCAGGGTCAACCAGCCCCAGCATTTT. Protein: CASSLDARVNQPQHF.